This record looks at one T cell receptor beta chain sequence and its context. No antigen is known for it. The table came from immunoSEQ multiplex PCR; TCRdb's copy has only in-frame clones and leaves some out. The data hold 600,000 to 800,000 clones, with 72% observed a single time. These data originate in a study of shared clonotypes between healthy human individuals. V lost 3 bases to trimming and J lost 2 bases, with 16 bases between them. The CDR3 contains 16 residues. Study-level results: Sampling covered nothing but blood. Tissue TCR repertoires likely differ from those found in blood. Depth was large, yet rarefaction showed that sorted-subset sequencing was incomplete. Of the naive CD4 clonotypes, approximately 5% were shared across a handful of donors.

What was sequenced was memory CD4+ T cells sorted from blood. Subset specified: CD45RA-negative fraction. This chain links TRBV23-1 with TRBJ1-1; D is ambiguous. TRBV23-1 is annotated as an ORF whose role is uncertain. This sequence was found in a woman in her twenties or thirties in good health. The CDR3 sequence: CASSQPKECLNTEAFF. In nucleotides, the CDR3 is TGCGCCAGCAGTCAGCCCAAGGAGTGCCTTAACACTGAAGCTTTCTTT.